These 29 T cell receptor beta chains came from one sample sequenced in a study of blood T cells in healthy people across ages. A second PCR, run for about 6 to 11 cycles, used a sample-barcoded 5' primer plus a J-beta primer mix. Each CDR3 protein gets one entry after TCRdb re-called the 5' RACE reads with MiXCR. The repertoire holds around 900,000 distinct CDR3 sequences, about 28% seen once, with roughly 17% in the top ten. Source material: blood. The receptors were gathered from a woman of 80 years or more in good health.

A few counts support this clonotype. The gene calls are TRBV20-1 and TRBJ1-2; D unresolved. There are 11 residues in the CDR3. Germline loops: CDR1 DFQATT, CDR2 SNEGSKA (reference sequence). Trimming shortened V by 3 bases and J by 8 bases, and 10 bases separated the two germline ends. The CDR3 spells CSARPGLGYTF. The CDR3 DNA follows: TGCAGTGCTAGGCCGGGGTTAGGCTACACCTTC.

The genes are TRBV19 and TRBJ2-5, with 7 bases aligning to TRBD1. There are 14 residues in the CDR3. CDR1 is LNHDA and CDR2 is SQIVND in the germline V gene (reference sequence). The junction had 6 bases not matched to a gene; V was cut back by 6 bases and J by 2 bases. The CDR3 sequence is CASSSGQSQETQYF. CDR3 sequence (DNA): TGTGCCAGTAGCTCGGGACAGTCACAAGAGACCCAGTACTTC.

This clonotype was picked up many times. The chain recombines TRBV15 with TRBJ2-7; D is possibly TRBD1 (5 bases). This CDR3 is 16 amino acids long. Per germline, CDR1 LNHNV and CDR2 YYDKDF (reference sequence). V was pared by 6 bases and J by 4 bases, with 22 bases between. CDR3 nucleotide sequence: TGTGCCACCAGGGACAATAGTTGGGGTTCCTCATACGAGCAGTACTTC. Protein product: CATRDNSWGSSYEQYF.

To note about this clonotype: A much larger clone differs by one base, so this may be a read error. This rearrangement joins TRBV7-2 to TRBJ1-5, with 10 nucleotides matching TRBD1. Looked up from germline, CDR1 is SGHTA and CDR2 is FQGNSA. Trimming removed 5 bases from V and 6 bases from J; junction bases left unmatched: 7. The CDR3 has 15 residues. Written as DNA, the CDR3 is TGTGCCAGCAGCCCCCGGACAGGGGGAAGTCAGCCCCAGCATTTT. Its translation: CASSPRTGGSQPQHF.

The rearrangement joins TRBV6-1 to TRBJ2-3; D remains unclear. V lost 9 bases and J 2 bases, leaving 15 bases between the germline ends. This CDR3 has 14 residues. Germline CDR1 and CDR2: MNHNS and SASEGT. CDR3 loop: CASSVARSTDTQYF. The DNA of the CDR3 is TGTGCCAGTTCAGTGGCCCGTTCCACAGATACGCAGTATTTT.

This clonotype was recorded many times. V gene TRBV10-3 combines with J gene TRBJ2-3; TRBD1 agrees at 11 bases. The CDR3 runs 15 residues. The trim removed 4 bases at V and 8 bases at J, leaving 8 bases unmatched. In germline, CDR1 is ENHRY, CDR2 SYGVKD. The CDR3 reads CAISASGQGDGTQYF. DNA of the CDR3: TGTGCCATCAGTGCATCGGGACAGGGGGACGGTACGCAGTATTTT.

This clonotype was counted ten times or more. The chain recombines TRBV6-1 with TRBJ2-5; D might be TRBD2 (5 bases). This CDR3 contains 11 residues. V was trimmed by 6 bases and J by 5 bases, leaving 7 bases between them. Germline-derived CDR1 and CDR2 are MNHNS and SASEGT. CDR3: CASSGVETQYF. The CDR3 nucleotides are TGTGCCAGCAGCGGGGTGGAGACCCAGTACTTC.

This clonotype has at least ten counts. This chain joins TRBV29-1 and TRBJ1-1; D is perhaps TRBD1 (5 bases). This CDR3 region has 14 residues. V was trimmed by 7 bases and J by 4 bases, leaving 19 bases between them. Germline V gene lookup returns CDR1 SQVTM and CDR2 ANQGSEA. CDR3 DNA: TGCAGCGCCGGCGGGCCAGGGCCTACCACTGAAGCTTTCTTT. Translating gives CSAGGPGPTTEAFF.

This clonotype showed up many times. The chain links TRBV28 to TRBJ2-3; 8 bases match TRBD2. The CDR3 has 16 amino acids. The V gene end was trimmed by 5 bases and the J gene end by 4 bases; junction bases not matched to a gene: 11. Looked up from germline, CDR1 is MDHEN and CDR2 is SYDVKM. The CDR3 loop reads CASSIQDDGGADTQYF. CDR3 coding DNA: TGTGCCAGCAGTATTCAAGATGACGGGGGGGCAGATACGCAGTATTTT.

This clonotype showed up many times. CDR3 protein: CASSQTTRAEQFF. CDR3 coding DNA: TGCGCCAGCAGCCAGACAACCCGGGCGGAGCAGTTCTTC. V gene TRBV4-3 combines with J gene TRBJ2-1; no reliable D call. Germline V gene lookup returns CDR1 LGHNA and CDR2 YSLEER. The length of the CDR3 is 13 residues. Trimming stripped 3 bases from V and 10 bases from J, with 13 bases between.

This clonotype was seen many times. This chain uses TRBV5-1 with TRBJ2-1, with 10 positions matching TRBD1. The V and J ends lost 2 bases and 0 bases, in that order; junction bases with no gene match: 11. Looked up from germline, CDR1 is SGHRS and CDR2 is YFSETQ. CDR3 size: 19 residues. DNA for the CDR3: TGCGCCAGCAGCTTAGCGGGACAGGGGTTATTGGGCTCCTACAATGAGCAGTTCTTC. This translates into CASSLAGQGLLGSYNEQFF.

This clonotype has ten or more counts. The chain employs TRBV9 and TRBJ2-3; D is possibly TRBD1 or TRBD2 (5 bases each). Per germline, CDR1 SGDLS and CDR2 YYNGEE. This CDR3 has 13 amino acids. Between the trimmed V and J ends, which lost 7 bases and 4 bases, there was a span of 13 bases. The CDR3 DNA is TGTGCCAGCGGCTCCGAGGGGCCAGATACGCAGTATTTT. Its protein is CASGSEGPDTQYF. Supplemented by reference TRBV9 and TRBJ2-3, the full variable domain reads DSGVTQTPKHLITATGQRVTLRCSPRSGDLSVYWYQQSLDQGLQFLIQYYNGEERAKGNILERFSAQQFPDLHSELNLSSLELGDSALYFCASGSEGPDTQYFGPGTRLTVL.

This clonotype was counted between two and nine times. This CDR3 reads CASSPRGGASSIQYF. CDR3 in DNA: TGTGCCAGCAGCCCCCGGGGGGGGGCTTCGTCCATTCAGTACTTC. This chain links TRBV9 with TRBJ2-4, with 8 nucleotides matching TRBD2. Germline CDR1 SGDLS, CDR2 YYNGEE. CDR3 size: 15 residues. V was pared by 4 bases and J by 9 bases, with 12 bases of the junction left unmatched.

V gene TRBV27 combines with J gene TRBJ2-3, with 10 bases aligning to TRBD1. The germline V gene has CDR1 MNHEY and CDR2 SMNVEV (reference sequence). The length of the CDR3 is 17 residues. The V gene end was trimmed by 6 bases and the J gene end by 2 bases; junction bases not matched to a gene: 11. As DNA, the CDR3 is TGTGCCAGCAGCCTCGGGGGACAGGGGCGACTCACAGATACGCAGTATTTT. Amino acid sequence: CASSLGGQGRLTDTQYF.

Regarding this clonotype: With a much larger clone just one base away, this may be a read error. The chain is built from TRBV18 and TRBJ2-5, with 10 bases identical to TRBD1. The CDR3 is made up of 16 amino acids. The junction had 14 bases not matched to a gene; V was cut back by 6 bases and J by 7 bases. CDR1 is KGHSH, CDR2 LQKENI, per germline. In nucleotides, the CDR3 is TGTGCCAGCTCTCCTACCGGGACAGGGGTCAAGGTGACCCAGTACTTC. Its translation is CASSPTGTGVKVTQYF.

This sequence joins TRBV5-1 and TRBJ1-2, with 10 bases aligning to TRBD1. The CDR3 runs to 15 residues. J was trimmed by 4 bases and V by 0 bases; bases with no gene match: 3. Germline CDR1 is SGHRS and CDR2 is YFSETQ. The CDR3 region is CASSLEGQGTYGYTF. In DNA form, the CDR3 reads TGCGCCAGCAGCTTGGAGGGACAGGGGACCTATGGCTACACCTTC.

The sample holds many counts of this clonotype. The gene calls are TRBV3-1 and TRBJ1-1; a weak D match, TRBD1 (6 bases). Trimming left V 5 bases short and J 0 bases short, with 10 bases between. The germline V gene encodes CDR1 LGHDT and CDR2 YNNKEL (reference sequence). The CDR3 sequence is 14 residues long. For the CDR3, the DNA is TGTGCCAGCAGCTCCGGGACACTGAACACTGAAGCTTTCTTT. Amino acids: CASSSGTLNTEAFF.

In this sample, this clonotype turned up many times. The V and J genes are TRBV20-1 and TRBJ1-2, with D possibly matching TRBD1 (5 bases). Trimming left V 4 bases short and J 0 bases short, with 9 bases between. This CDR3 spans 13 amino acids. The V gene's germline CDR1 is DFQATT and CDR2 SNEGSKA (reference sequence). DNA of the CDR3: TGCAGTGCTACAGGGTCAACTAACTATGGCTACACCTTC. It is translated as CSATGSTNYGYTF.

This clonotype occurred many times. The CDR3 bases are TGTGCCAGCAGTCAAAGGGGACAGGGGGCGTGGGAGACCCAGTACTTC. Amino acid sequence: CASSQRGQGAWETQYF. The chain recombines TRBV7-2 with TRBJ2-5, with TRBD1 matching 12 bases. There are 16 residues in the CDR3. Germline CDR1 SGHTA, CDR2 FQGNSA. Losses at the gene ends were 6 bases for V and 5 bases for J; bases not matched to a gene: 10.

In its sample, this clonotype was seen many times. The rearrangement uses TRBV7-2 and TRBJ2-7; 7 bases are shared with TRBD2. This CDR3 comprises 13 residues. Germline V lookup: CDR1 SGHTA, CDR2 FQGNSA. Trimming took 5 bases from V and 4 from J; bases not matched to a gene: 5. The CDR3 spells CASSHWGGYEQYF. The CDR3, as DNA: TGTGCCAGCAGCCATTGGGGGGGGTACGAGCAGTACTTC.

This chain joins TRBV7-9 and TRBJ1-1; D is possibly TRBD1 (5 bases). The CDR3 runs 12 residues. V lost 1 base to trimming and J lost 11 bases, with 11 bases between them. From germline, CDR1 is SEHNR and CDR2 FQNEAQ (reference sequence). This CDR3 is CASSLGGKGAFF. In DNA form, the CDR3 reads TGTGCCAGCAGCTTAGGGGGGAAGGGGGCTTTCTTT.

J is TRBJ2-1 and V is TRBV5-4, with TRBD1 as a possible D gene (6 bases). Germline V CDR1 and CDR2: SGHNT, YYREEE (reference sequence). V shed 4 bases and J shed 5 bases, with 10 bases lying between them. CDR3 length equals 13 residues. DNA of the CDR3: TGTGCCAGCAGCCGGGACAATAACAATGAGCAGTTCTTC. Residues: CASSRDNNNEQFF. The variable domain in full, completed from reference TRBV5-4 and TRBJ2-1, reads ETGVTQSPTHLIKTRGQQVTLRCSSQSGHNTVSWYQQALGQGPQFIFQYYREEENGRGNFPPRFSGLQFPNYSSELNVNALELDDSALYLCASSRDNNNEQFFGPGTRLTVL.

This clonotype appeared once. A much more abundant neighbour one base away suggests this may be a read error. V gene TRBV5-1 combines with J gene TRBJ2-5, with D perhaps being TRBD1 or TRBD2 (5 bases each). The J call may be incorrect, as the DNA end agrees better with TRBJ2-7. Germline CDR1 is SGHRS and CDR2 is YFSETQ. CDR3 length equals 13 residues. In nucleotides, the CDR3 is TGCGCCAGCAGCTTGGAGGGACGGGACGAGCAGTACTTC. Translated, it gives CASSLEGRDEQYF.

This clonotype was picked up a small number of times. A much larger clone sits a single nucleotide away, making a read error possible. The rearrangement joins TRBV21-1 to TRBJ2-5; TRBD1 is the table's D call, not checked against the DNA. The DNA end is a closer match to TRBJ2-7, so the J assignment may be wrong. TRBV21-1 is a pseudogene locus. CDR3 length: 15 residues. As DNA, the CDR3 is TGTGCCAGCAGCAATTGGGACGAAATACTCTACGAGCAGTACTTC. This translates into CASSNWDEILYEQYF.

In its sample, this clonotype was seen a few times. The chain uses TRBV28 and TRBJ1-6; D unclear. The V end was cut by 2 bases, the J end by 2 bases, with 10 bases between. Germline CDR1 reads MDHEN; CDR2 reads SYDVKM. The CDR3 has 16 residues. CDR3 region: CASSLAAIPYNSPLHF. CDR3 DNA sequence: TGTGCCAGCAGTTTAGCCGCGATCCCCTATAATTCACCCCTCCACTTT.

The chain has TRBV11-2 and TRBJ2-1; 11 bases match TRBD2. Near its end, the DNA agrees better with TRBJ2-7, so the J call may be wrong. Germline-derived CDR1 and CDR2 are SGHAT and FQNNGV. The CDR3 contains 15 residues. The CDR3 coding sequence is TGTGCCAGCAGCCCAAGACTAGCGGGGTACAATGAGCAGTACTTC. Translated: CASSPRLAGYNEQYF.

This clonotype was recorded at least ten times. The rearrangement joins TRBV9 to TRBJ2-1, with 10 positions matching TRBD2. The germline CDR1 and CDR2 sequences are SGDLS and YYNGEE. CDR3 length: 14 amino acids. The V and J ends lost 4 bases and 7 bases, in that order; junction bases with no gene match: 5. CDR3 in DNA: TGTGCCAGCAGCAGCGGGGGGGCCCTGAATGAGCAGTTCTTC. It codes for CASSSGGALNEQFF.

This chain links TRBV28 with TRBJ2-4; TRBD1 is a possible D gene (5 bases). CDR1 and CDR2 from the germline V gene are MDHEN and SYDVKM. The CDR3 totals 15 residues. V gave up 10 bases and J gave up 3 bases, with 19 bases separating them. CDR3 protein: CATLRQPVGKNIQYF. In nucleotides, the CDR3 is TGTGCCACCCTGAGACAGCCGGTGGGCAAAAACATTCAGTACTTC.

To note about this clonotype: A single base separates this from a much larger clone, so it may be a read error. J is TRBJ2-7 and V is TRBV7-8; TRBD1 agrees at 8 bases. V dropped 1 base and J dropped 3; count of bases not matched to a gene: 5. The CDR3 contains 15 residues. The V gene's germline CDR1 is SGHVS and CDR2 FQNEAQ. CDR3 bases: TGTGCCAGCAGCTTAGGAGGACAGGGTTGCTACGAGCAGTACTTC. The encoded protein is CASSLGGQGCYEQYF.